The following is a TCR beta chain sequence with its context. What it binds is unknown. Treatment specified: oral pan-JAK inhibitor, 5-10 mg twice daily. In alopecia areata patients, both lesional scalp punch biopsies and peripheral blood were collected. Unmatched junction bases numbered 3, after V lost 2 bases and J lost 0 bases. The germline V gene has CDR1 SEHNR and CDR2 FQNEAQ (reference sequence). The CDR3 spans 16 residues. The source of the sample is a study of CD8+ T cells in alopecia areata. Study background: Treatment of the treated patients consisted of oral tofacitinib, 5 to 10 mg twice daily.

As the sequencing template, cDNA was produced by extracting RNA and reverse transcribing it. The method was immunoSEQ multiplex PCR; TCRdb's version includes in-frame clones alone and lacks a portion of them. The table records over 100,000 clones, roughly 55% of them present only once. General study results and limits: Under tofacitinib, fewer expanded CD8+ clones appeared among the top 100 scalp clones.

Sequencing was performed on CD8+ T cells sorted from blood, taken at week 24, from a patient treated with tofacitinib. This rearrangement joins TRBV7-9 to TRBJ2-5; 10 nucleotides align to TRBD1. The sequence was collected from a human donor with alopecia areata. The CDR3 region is CASSLTTGGYQETQYF. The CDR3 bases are TGTGCCAGCAGCTTAACGACAGGGGGCTACCAAGAGACCCAGTACTTC. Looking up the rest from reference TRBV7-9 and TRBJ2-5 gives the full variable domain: DTGVSQNPRHKITKRGQNVTFRCDPISEHNRLYWYRQTLGQGPEFLTYFQNEAQLEKSRLLSDRFSAERPKGSFSTLEIQRTEQGDSAMYLCASSLTTGGYQETQYFGPGTRLLVL.